Each of the 20 T cell receptor beta chains below was sequenced from the same sample in a study of blood T cells in healthy people across ages. With a J-beta primer mix and a sample-barcoded 5' primer, a second PCR ran about 7 to 11 cycles. TCRdb called the 5' RACE reads again in MiXCR, with one record for every CDR3 protein. This sample carries roughly 1.4 million distinct CDR3 sequences, 55% to 75% of them seen once, and the ten largest clones take 6.5% to 8%. Specimen: blood. The receptors shown here come from a young man in good health.

This clonotype was detected only a few times. Here the CDR3 DNA reads TGTGCCAGCAGAACCCCGGACGGAAGGCAGTTCTTC. Translating gives CASRTPDGRQFF. V and J are TRBV6-5 and TRBJ2-1, with D unresolved. This CDR3 is built from 12 residues. The germline V gene has CDR1 MNHEY and CDR2 SVGAGI. V lost 6 bases and J lost 12, with 15 bases in between.

This chain joins TRBV6-5 and TRBJ2-3; 9 bases match TRBD2. V was clipped by 10 bases and J by 1 base; unmatched bases: 3. Germline V lookup: CDR1 MNHEY, CDR2 SVGAGI. The CDR3 contains 13 residues. The CDR3 bases are TGTGCCACCAGACTAGCGGGCACAGATACGCAGTATTTT. This translates into CATRLAGTDTQYF.

This clonotype was seen just once. The rearrangement uses TRBV6-2 or TRBV6-3 and TRBJ2-7; D might be TRBD1 (5 bases). The CDR3 extends over 14 amino acids. CDR1 is MNHEY, CDR2 SVGEGT, per germline. The V end was cut by 2 bases, the J end by 5 bases, with 13 bases between. CDR3 coding DNA: TGTGCCAGCAGTTACCGCAGGGTGGCGAACGAGCAGTACTTC. Encoded protein: CASSYRRVANEQYF.

The chain is built from TRBV20-1 and TRBJ2-1, with D maybe TRBD1 (5 bases). The ends were cut back, 4 bases at V and 8 bases at J, with 24 bases in the middle. The CDR3 is made up of 16 amino acids. Per the germline V gene, CDR1 is DFQATT and CDR2 is SNEGSKA (reference sequence). The CDR3 here is CSANPLLDRGADEQFF. CDR3 coding DNA: TGCAGTGCTAACCCCTTGTTAGATAGGGGCGCTGATGAGCAGTTCTTC.

The chain has TRBV27 and TRBJ1-4; the D is unclear. The V end lost 7 bases, the J end lost 0 bases, and 12 bases lay between the germline ends. There are 15 residues in the CDR3. Germline V lookup: CDR1 MNHEY, CDR2 SMNVEV (reference sequence). The CDR3 DNA reads TGTGCCAGCAAGGGAGGGCCCACAACTAATGAAAAACTGTTTTTT. Translated, it gives CASKGGPTTNEKLFF.

This rearrangement joins TRBV6-5 to TRBJ2-4; D unresolved. The closer fit of TRBJ2-7 to the DNA end suggests the J call may be wrong. Germline V lookup: CDR1 MNHEY, CDR2 SVGAGI. The CDR3 has 14 residues. The CDR3 DNA sequence: TGTGCCAGCAGTTACGTATCATTCGCCTACGAGCAGTACTTC. Protein: CASSYVSFAYEQYF.

The chain is built from TRBV6-5 and TRBJ1-6, with 7 bases lining up with TRBD1. V trimming: 0 bases; J trimming: 0 bases; junction bases outside the gene matches: 5. The length of the CDR3 is 18 residues. CDR1 and CDR2 (germline): MNHEY, SVGAGI. CDR3 sequence: CASSYSADRSSYNSPLHF. The CDR3 DNA is TGTGCCAGCAGTTACTCCGCGGACAGGAGCTCCTATAATTCACCCCTCCACTTT.

The V call is TRBV20-1, the J call TRBJ1-2, with TRBD1 as a possible D gene (5 bases). The CDR3 sequence is 15 residues long. Deletions cut 0 bases from V and 0 bases from J, with 11 bases between. Per germline, CDR1 DFQATT and CDR2 SNEGSKA (reference sequence). The CDR3: CSAREQETTNYGYTF. CDR3 in DNA: TGCAGTGCTAGAGAACAGGAAACAACTAACTATGGCTACACCTTC.

Regarding this clonotype: An end of the junction differs from the germline gene, which may be a read error. In DNA, the CDR3 is TGCAGTGCTAGTATGGACTGGAACAAGGAGCAGTTCTTC. Its translation: CSASMDWNKEQFF. The gene calls are TRBV20-1 and TRBJ2-1, with D possibly TRBD2 on 5 matching bases. Germline CDR1 reads DFQATT; CDR2 reads SNEGSKA (reference sequence). The CDR3 covers 13 residues.

The chain carries TRBV6-6 and TRBJ1-1; possible D gene TRBD1, 6 bases. Germline CDR1 and CDR2: MNHNY and SVGAGI (reference sequence). The ends were cut back, 5 bases at V and 8 bases at J, with 21 bases in the middle. There are 15 residues in the CDR3. The CDR3 region is CASSTPGDIKVEAFF. For the CDR3, the DNA is TGTGCCAGCAGTACCCCCGGGGACATAAAGGTGGAAGCTTTCTTT.

CDR3 DNA: TGTGCCAGCAGTGAAGGAAATCCGGTTGTCTATGAGCAGTACTTC. Its protein product is CASSEGNPVVYEQYF. The genes are TRBV6-1 and TRBJ2-5; unclear D gene. V dropped 1 base and J dropped 11 bases, with 20 bases sitting between them. The germline V gene encodes CDR1 MNHNS and CDR2 SASEGT. This CDR3 is 15 amino acids long.

V usage is TRBV6-2 or TRBV6-3 and J usage is TRBJ2-1, with D unresolved. With the DNA end fitting TRBJ2-7 better, the J assignment may be wrong. CDR1 is MNHEY and CDR2 is SVGEGT in the germline V gene. The CDR3 length is 15 residues. CDR3 DNA sequence: TGTGCCAGCAGACAACGGGCGAGCTCCTACAATGAGCAGTACTTC. Translated, it gives CASRQRASSYNEQYF.

The J gene is TRBJ1-2, the V gene TRBV6-5, with 8 positions matching TRBD1. CDR1 MNHEY and CDR2 SVGAGI come from the germline V gene. Trimming took 3 bases from V and 9 from J; bases not matched to a gene: 12. This CDR3 has 15 residues. CDR3 residues: CASSYSGTGQMSYTF. CDR3 in DNA: TGTGCCAGCAGTTATTCCGGGACAGGCCAAATGAGCTACACCTTC.

This clonotype was found a few times. The genes are TRBV6-2 or TRBV6-3 and TRBJ2-3; a weak D match, TRBD2 (6 bases). Germline CDR1 MNHEY, CDR2 SVGEGT. V was shortened by 7 bases and J by 4 bases, with 15 bases between the two germline ends. The CDR3 contains 14 residues. The CDR3 nucleotides read TGTGCCAGCACCGACGGGGGAAACCCAGATACGCAGTATTTT. Translation gives CASTDGGNPDTQYF.

The rearrangement links TRBV6-5 to TRBJ1-6; the D is unclear. The CDR3 contains 12 residues. Trimming left V 6 bases short and J 9 bases short, with 9 bases between. Germline V lookup: CDR1 MNHEY, CDR2 SVGAGI. CDR3 loop: CASSRRGSPLHF. In DNA, the CDR3 is TGTGCCAGCAGCCGCAGAGGTTCACCCCTCCACTTT.

This clonotype was detected a few times. The CDR3 bases are TGCAGTGCTAGGGGTGGGGGCAATCAGCCCCAGCATTTT. It specifies CSARGGGNQPQHF. The rearrangement joins TRBV20-1 to TRBJ1-5, with D unresolved. The length of the CDR3 is 13 residues. Trimming shortened V by 3 bases and J by 2 bases, and 8 bases separated the two germline ends. The germline V gene has CDR1 DFQATT and CDR2 SNEGSKA (reference sequence).

This clonotype was seen only a few times. CDR3 nucleotides: TGCGCCAGCAGCCAAGGACTTCCAACCTACGAGCAGTACTTC. Protein sequence: CASSQGLPTYEQYF. The chain employs TRBV4-1 and TRBJ2-7; no clear D gene. Trimming stripped 1 base from V and 2 bases from J, with 9 bases between. The CDR3 extends over 14 amino acids. The germline gives CDR1 MGHRA, CDR2 YSYEKL.

This sequence joins TRBV6-1 and TRBJ2-1; 8 bases align to TRBD1. This CDR3 has 15 amino acids. V trimming: 6 bases; J trimming: 7 bases; junction bases outside the gene matches: 11. The germline CDR1 and CDR2 sequences are MNHNS and SASEGT. This CDR3 is CASRLGTGALNEQFF. CDR3 sequence (DNA): TGTGCCAGCAGGTTGGGGACAGGCGCCTTAAATGAGCAGTTCTTC.

The rearrangement joins TRBV29-1 to TRBJ2-3; D is unclear. V was shortened by 4 bases and J by 3 bases, with 14 bases between the two germline ends. Looked up from germline, CDR1 is SQVTM and CDR2 is ANQGSEA. The CDR3 spans 14 residues. The CDR3 spells CSVAVYEETDTQYF. CDR3 coding DNA: TGCAGCGTTGCGGTCTACGAGGAGACAGATACGCAGTATTTT.

This clonotype occurred a few times. The genes are TRBV11-2 and TRBJ2-1; TRBD1 aligns across 8 bases. Germline-derived CDR1 and CDR2 are SGHAT and FQNNGV. Trimming removed 5 bases from V and 8 bases from J; junction bases left unmatched: 8. This CDR3 is 14 amino acids long. This chain's CDR3 is CASSPDRVVDEQFF. CDR3 in DNA: TGTGCCAGCAGCCCGGACAGGGTTGTTGATGAGCAGTTCTTC.